This TCR beta chain appears in the sequencing data of a study of blood T cell repertoires in COVID-19. Study-level information: The study drew acute and convalescent COVID-19 samples from the United States, Italy and Spain. T cells, B-cell-depleted T cells, or PBMCs provided the cDNA or gDNA that served as material.

The CDR3 is 15 residues long. Per the germline V gene, CDR1 is MNHNY and CDR2 is SVGAGI (reference sequence). After removal of 5 bases from V and 1 base from J, the junction contained 3 bases not matched to a gene. In the authors' workflow: Quantification of nucleated cells was approximated via reference gene primer amplification. Sequencing was performed with immunoSEQ multiplex PCR; in TCRdb, only in-frame clones are kept and a portion is missing. The D gene and trimming were derived from the DNA, and the V and J assignments and clone size from that table. Among around 140,000 clones, about 91% were seen once, and the ten largest hold under 13%.

The clonotype originates from a man aged 50 to 59 with acute or convalescent COVID-19. The rearrangement links TRBV6-6 to TRBJ2-2, with TRBD2 matching over 8 bases. Sequences were obtained from peripheral blood. The CDR3, as DNA: TGTGCCAGCAGTCGTAGCGGGGAGAACACCGGGGAGCTGTTTTTT. Residues: CASSRSGENTGELFF.